The 5 T cell receptor beta chains presented below share a single source sample, sequenced in a study of cytomegalovirus exposure and HLA in healthy donors. A multiplex PCR was run with 60 Vbeta primers and 13 Jbeta primers. This table comes from immunoSEQ multiplex PCR, and its TCRdb copy is limited to in-frame clones, with some not included. Of 95,000 to 150,000 clones in the sample, roughly a tenth were seen once. Sample: PBMCs. These TCRs come from a woman aged 18-30 years in good health and CMV-seropositive.

This clone has more than one count but fewer than ten. The chain recombines TRBV16 with TRBJ1-2; weak D call: TRBD1 (6 bases). This CDR3 contains 13 residues. CDR1 and CDR2 from the germline V gene are KGHSY and FQNENV. Trimming pared 6 bases from V and 6 bases from J, leaving 14 bases between. The CDR3, as DNA: TGTGCCAGCAGTCAACAGGGAATGCATGGCTACACCTTC. Its protein is CASSQQGMHGYTF.

This rearrangement joins TRBV5-1 to TRBJ2-3; D gene uncertain. The V end was cut by 2 bases, the J end by 2 bases, with 9 bases between. Looked up from germline, CDR1 is SGHRS and CDR2 is YFSETQ. This CDR3 is built from 14 residues. CDR3 in amino acids: CASSLGEDTDTQYF. DNA for the CDR3: TGCGCCAGCAGCTTAGGTGAGGACACAGATACGCAGTATTTT.

This clone was counted between two and nine times. The V gene is TRBV30, the J gene TRBJ2-3; 8 nucleotides line up with TRBD2. Unmatched junction bases numbered 8, after V lost 1 base and J lost 11 bases. This CDR3 region has 13 residues. CDR1 and CDR2 from the germline V gene are GTSNPN and SVGIG (reference sequence). CDR3 nucleotides: TGTGCCTGGAGTGGTTCTCAGCGGGAGAGGCAGTATTTT. Amino acid sequence: CAWSGSQRERQYF.

V usage is TRBV7-3 and J usage is TRBJ2-1; 8 bases are shared with TRBD2. In germline, CDR1 is SGHTA, CDR2 FQGTGA. V was pared by 3 bases and J by 2 bases, with 3 bases of the junction left unmatched. This CDR3 has 15 residues. The CDR3 region has the DNA TGTGCCAGCAGCTTGAGCGGGAGTACCTACAATGAGCAGTTCTTC. Residues: CASSLSGSTYNEQFF.

This clone has only a few counts. The rearrangement uses TRBV2 and TRBJ1-1; perhaps TRBD1 as D (6 bases). Germline values: CDR1 SNHLY, CDR2 FYNNEI. The CDR3 covers 13 residues. The V end lost 6 bases, the J end lost 3 bases, and 11 bases lay between the germline ends. This CDR3 reads CASREGHYTEAFF. The CDR3 DNA sequence: TGTGCCAGCAGAGAGGGACACTACACTGAAGCTTTCTTT.